This paragraph reports one T cell receptor (beta chain). The sample comes from a study of cytomegalovirus exposure and HLA in healthy donors. The primer mix had 60 Vbeta and 13 Jbeta primers. TCRdb keeps only in-frame clones here, not all; method: immunoSEQ multiplex PCR. Its table records 100,000 to 150,000 clones. The CDR3 totals 15 residues. V was trimmed by 7 bases and J by 0 bases, leaving 13 bases between them. CDR1 is SNHLY and CDR2 is FYNNEI in the germline V gene. The chain joins TRBV2 to TRBJ2-1; unclear D gene. The source material was PBMCs. The receptor comes from a young man in good health and CMV-seronegative. This chain's CDR3 is CASIPPSGSYNEQFF. The CDR3 DNA is TGTGCCAGCATCCCTCCCTCCGGCTCCTACAATGAGCAGTTCTTC. The whole variable domain, filled in from reference TRBV2 and TRBJ2-1, reads EPEVTQTPSHQVTQMGQEVILRCVPISNHLYFYWYRQILGQKVEFLVSFYNNEISEKSEIFDDQFSVERPDGSNFTLKIRSTKLEDSAMYFCASIPPSGSYNEQFFGPGTRLTVL.